These 22 T cell receptor beta chains came from one sample sequenced in a study of T cells in Graves' hyperthyroidism and ophthalmopathy. It was RNA transcripts that yielded the amplified TCR beta CDR3 regions. The HTBI set primed first-round TCR CDR3 RT-PCR. TCRdb analysed the multiplex PCR reads with MiXCR anew, one entry per CDR3 protein. In the table there are hundreds of thousands of distinct CDR3 sequences, approximately 18% of which are singletons. Sequenced input: blood. The origin of the receptors is a man in his fifties with Graves' ophthalmopathy.

This clonotype was seen ten or more times. The chain has TRBV24-1 and TRBJ2-2, with unresolved D. Trimming left V 3 bases short and J 2 bases short, with 3 bases between. CDR3 size: 13 residues. The germline V gene encodes CDR1 KGHDR and CDR2 SFDVKD. As DNA, the CDR3 is TGTGCCACCAGTGATACCAACACCGGGGAGCTGTTTTTT. This encodes CATSDTNTGELFF.

In this sample, this clonotype turned up many times. The chain has TRBV5-1 and TRBJ1-1; 10 bases are a match to TRBD1. In germline, CDR1 is SGHRS, CDR2 YFSETQ. The CDR3 totals 14 residues. Unmatched junction bases numbered 1, after V lost 0 bases and J lost 5 bases. The CDR3 DNA reads as TGCGCCAGCAGCTTGGGACAGGGGGCAACTGAAGCTTTCTTT. This sequence encodes CASSLGQGATEAFF.

This clonotype was counted at least ten times. The chain employs TRBV18 and TRBJ2-7; 10 bases are a match to TRBD1. CDR1 and CDR2 (germline): KGHSH, LQKENI. CDR3 size: 14 residues. The V segment lost 6 bases and the J segment 4 bases; nucleotides outside the gene matches: 6. In DNA form, the CDR3 reads TGTGCCAGCTCGGCCCGGGACAGGGGTTACGAGCAGTACTTC. Protein sequence: CASSARDRGYEQYF. The full variable domain, with the rest looked up from reference TRBV18 and TRBJ2-7, is NAGVMQNPRHLVRRRGQEARLRCSPMKGHSHVYWYRQLPEEGLKFMVYLQKENIIDESGMPKERFSAEFPKEGPSILRIQQVVRGDSAAYFCASSARDRGYEQYFGPGTRLTVT.

The table lists this clonotype with a few counts. J is TRBJ1-1 and V is TRBV29-1, with no clear D. Trimming took off 6 bases at V and 0 bases at J, with 14 bases between the two ends. The CDR3 is made up of 14 amino acids. CDR1 is SQVTM and CDR2 is ANQGSEA in the germline V gene. CDR3 loop: CSVDQRRLNTEAFF. DNA for the CDR3: TGCAGCGTGGACCAACGGAGGTTGAACACTGAAGCTTTCTTT.

This clonotype was detected many times. V gene TRBV11-2 combines with J gene TRBJ2-7; 7 nucleotides line up with TRBD2. With V trimmed by 5 bases and J by 5 bases, 9 bases remained unmatched. Germline V lookup: CDR1 SGHAT, CDR2 FQNNGV. CDR3 length equals 14 residues. The CDR3 DNA is TGTGCCAGCAGCCCCGGGGGGAACGGGAACGAGCAGTACTTC. Translating gives CASSPGGNGNEQYF.

In its sample, this clonotype was seen a few times. This chain links TRBV10-3 with TRBJ1-2; D is ambiguous. The CDR3 contains 13 residues. Trimming shortened V by 2 bases and J by 2 bases, and 6 bases separated the two germline ends. Germline V gene lookup returns CDR1 ENHRY and CDR2 SYGVKD. The CDR3 nucleotides are TGTGCCATCAGTGAGGAGGGAAACTATGGCTACACCTTC. Translated, it gives CAISEEGNYGYTF.

This clonotype showed up just a few times. The chain couples TRBV7-9 to TRBJ1-5; D may be TRBD1 (5 bases). The V end was cut by 1 base, the J end by 3 bases, with 13 bases between. The CDR3 is made up of 16 amino acids. CDR1 SEHNR and CDR2 FQNEAQ come from the germline V gene (reference sequence). This CDR3 is CASSLGLSGDNQPQHF. CDR3 DNA sequence: TGTGCCAGCAGCTTAGGGCTTTCGGGGGACAATCAGCCCCAGCATTTT. Supplemented by reference TRBV7-9 and TRBJ1-5, the full variable domain reads DTGVSQNPRHKITKRGQNVTFRCDPISEHNRLYWYRQTLGQGPEFLTYFQNEAQLEKSRLLSDRFSAERPKGSFSTLEIQRTEQGDSAMYLCASSLGLSGDNQPQHFGDGTRLSIL.

The chain links TRBV14 to TRBJ2-2, with TRBD1 identical over 8 bases. This CDR3 spans 16 amino acids. Germline assignment: CDR1 SGHDN and CDR2 FVKESK. V dropped 1 base and J dropped 7; count of bases not matched to a gene: 8. This CDR3 reads CASSQVAGGANGELFF. In DNA, the CDR3 is TGTGCCAGCAGCCAAGTGGCAGGGGGCGCGAACGGGGAGCTGTTTTTT. Using reference TRBV14 and TRBJ2-2 for the parts outside the CDR3, the full variable domain is EAGVTQFPSHSVIEKGQTVTLRCDPISGHDNLYWYRRVMGKEIKFLLHFVKESKQDESGMPNNRFLAERTGGTYSTLKVQPAELEDSGVYFCASSQVAGGANGELFFGEGSRLTVL.

The CDR3 DNA sequence: TGTGCCAGCAGCTTTCCTGGGACTGGCTCCTACGAGCAGTACTTC. This codes for CASSFPGTGSYEQYF. This chain connects TRBV7-2 to TRBJ2-7; TRBD2 is a possible D gene (6 bases). CDR1 is SGHTA and CDR2 is FQGNSA in the germline V gene. The CDR3 contains 15 residues. The V end was cut by 3 bases, the J end by 0 bases, with 12 bases between.

This clonotype appeared many times. The V and J genes are TRBV7-8 and TRBJ2-7, with D perhaps matching TRBD1 or TRBD2 (5 bases each). The CDR3 totals 12 residues. CDR1 and CDR2 from the germline V gene are SGHVS and FQNEAQ. V shed 6 bases and J shed 3 bases, with 9 bases lying between them. The CDR3: CASSRGRYEQYF. Written as DNA, the CDR3 is TGTGCCAGCAGTCGGGGACGCTACGAGCAGTACTTC.

The table lists this clonotype with many counts. The rearrangement links TRBV28 to TRBJ1-2; TRBD1 agrees at 7 bases. The J segment lost 4 bases and the V segment lost 2 bases, leaving 4 bases of the junction unmatched. This CDR3 is built from 14 residues. In germline, CDR1 is MDHEN, CDR2 SYDVKM. CDR3 nucleotide sequence: TGTGCCAGCAGTTTACCTGACAGGGCCTATGGCTACACCTTC. As protein: CASSLPDRAYGYTF.

This clonotype has at least ten counts. The chain couples TRBV7-2 to TRBJ2-3, with 16 bases fitting TRBD2. J was trimmed by 6 bases and V by 1 base; bases with no gene match: 13. Germline CDR1 SGHTA, CDR2 FQGNSA. The CDR3 is 20 residues long. CDR3 residues: CASSLVPPGGTSGREDTQYF. Written as DNA, the CDR3 is TGTGCCAGCAGCTTAGTTCCCCCCGGCGGGACTAGCGGGAGGGAGGATACGCAGTATTTT.

This CDR3 is CASRGSGNEQFF. The CDR3 DNA sequence: TGTGCCAGCAGAGGATCTGGGAATGAGCAGTTCTTC. V gene TRBV14 combines with J gene TRBJ2-1; no reliable D call. This CDR3 spans 12 amino acids. Trimming took off 6 bases at V and 7 bases at J, with 10 bases between the two ends. Germline-derived CDR1 and CDR2 are SGHDN and FVKESK.

This clonotype was found a few times. This rearrangement joins TRBV10-3 to TRBJ1-5, with TRBD1 matching 9 bases. The CDR3 sequence is 15 residues long. Trimming took 3 bases from V and 4 from J; bases not matched to a gene: 4. Germline V lookup: CDR1 ENHRY, CDR2 SYGVKD. CDR3 residues: CAISEQGAVNQPQHF. The CDR3 nucleotides are TGTGCCATCAGTGAACAGGGGGCAGTTAATCAGCCCCAGCATTTT.

In its sample, this clonotype was seen many times. The chain employs TRBV15 and TRBJ1-4; tentative D call: TRBD1 (6 bases). V was pared by 0 bases and J by 4 bases, with 12 bases between. CDR1 and CDR2 from the germline V gene are LNHNV and YYDKDF (reference sequence). There are 16 residues in the CDR3. The CDR3 loop reads CATSRDGKGGNEKLFF. DNA for the CDR3: TGTGCCACCAGCAGAGATGGCAAAGGGGGTAATGAAAAACTGTTTTTT.

This clonotype was detected a few times. V usage is TRBV7-9 and J usage is TRBJ2-5; D remains ambiguous. CDR1 SEHNR and CDR2 FQNEAQ come from the germline V gene (reference sequence). The CDR3 extends over 13 amino acids. Trimming took off 3 bases at V and 13 bases at J, with 18 bases between the two ends. In DNA, the CDR3 is TGTGCCAGCAGCTTTTCACAGTACCTGCCCCCGTACTTC. Encoded protein: CASSFSQYLPPYF.

At least ten counts were recorded for this clonotype. J is TRBJ2-2 and V is TRBV24-1; tentative D call: TRBD2 (6 bases). The germline V gene has CDR1 KGHDR and CDR2 SFDVKD. The CDR3 is 17 amino acids. V dropped 3 bases and J dropped 2 bases, with 15 bases sitting between them. The CDR3 DNA reads TGTGCCACCAGTGATATCCGGGGGTTCTTAAACACCGGGGAGCTGTTTTTT. This sequence encodes CATSDIRGFLNTGELFF.

The gene calls are TRBV3-1 and TRBJ2-3; D is ambiguous. The CDR3 has 17 amino acids. V was shortened by 4 bases and J by 2 bases, with 19 bases between the two germline ends. Germline V CDR1 and CDR2: LGHDT, YNNKEL (reference sequence). The CDR3 bases are TGTGCCAGCAGCCTCCTTCCAGAGTTGCGAACCACAGATACGCAGTATTTT. Its protein product is CASSLLPELRTTDTQYF.

This clonotype was seen repeatedly, ten times or more. This chain joins TRBV11-2 and TRBJ1-1, with TRBD1 as a possible D gene (5 bases). The CDR3 is 14 residues long. With 7 bases removed from V and 10 bases from J, the gap between germline ends came to 22 bases. The germline V gene has CDR1 SGHAT and CDR2 FQNNGV. CDR3 amino acids: CASTLGGGTSGAFF. DNA for the CDR3: TGTGCCAGCACCCTTGGGGGAGGGACCTCAGGAGCTTTCTTT. Based on the CDR3 plus reference TRBV11-2 and TRBJ1-1, the full variable domain is EAGVAQSPRYKIIEKRQSVAFWCNPISGHATLYWYQQILGQGPKLLIQFQNNGVVDDSQLPKDRFSAERLKGVDSTLKIQPAKLEDSAVYLCASTLGGGTSGAFFGQGTRLTVV.

The chain links TRBV6-1 to TRBJ1-2; tentatively, D is TRBD1 (5 bases). With 6 bases removed from V and 0 bases from J, the gap between germline ends came to 8 bases. Germline V gene lookup returns CDR1 MNHNS and CDR2 SASEGT. The CDR3 extends over 13 amino acids. The CDR3: CASRGEANYGYTF. The CDR3 DNA is TGTGCCAGCAGGGGGGAAGCTAACTATGGCTACACCTTC.

This clonotype showed up many times. The chain employs TRBV28 and TRBJ2-6, with D perhaps TRBD1 or TRBD2 (5 bases each). Germline V CDR1 and CDR2: MDHEN, SYDVKM. The CDR3 spans 15 residues. V dropped 2 bases and J dropped 0 bases, with 5 bases sitting between them. DNA of the CDR3: TGTGCCAGCAGTTTAGGGGGCTCTGGGGCCAACGTCCTGACTTTC. As protein: CASSLGGSGANVLTF.

The chain joins TRBV7-3 to TRBJ2-2, with 8 bases that match TRBD1. V lost 7 bases to trimming and J lost 7 bases; unmatched junction nucleotides: 8. The germline V gene encodes CDR1 SGHTA and CDR2 FQGTGA. The CDR3 has 14 amino acids. For the CDR3, the DNA is TGTGCCAGCACAATCCAGGGGGCGGACGGGGAGCTGTTTTTT. The encoded protein is CASTIQGADGELFF.